These 16 T cell receptor beta chains share one sample of origin, sequenced in a study of sequential checkpoint blockade in melanoma. The assay was immunoSEQ multiplex PCR, and TCRdb's table has in-frame clones only and misses some. Altogether over 4,000 clones are present, around a third being singletons, with the ten largest covering 8.5% to 14%. Treatment noted: randomized to nivolumab then ipilimumab (arm A) or the reverse (arm B). This material consisted of tumor tissue (inferred from file names), taken from a patient given nivolumab and ipilimumab in sequence. These receptors all stem from a human donor with melanoma.

A few counts support this clone. The chain uses TRBV18 and TRBJ2-2, with TRBD1 matching over 7 bases. The germline gives CDR1 KGHSH, CDR2 LQKENI. The junction had 6 bases not matched to a gene; V was cut back by 4 bases and J by 1 base. The CDR3 extends over 16 amino acids. CDR3 amino acids: CASSLAGTENTGELFF. The CDR3 nucleotides read TGTGCCAGCTCACTCGCCGGGACAGAGAACACCGGGGAGCTGTTTTTT.

In this sample, this clone turned up many times. V gene TRBV28 combines with J gene TRBJ1-5; TRBD1 aligns across 8 bases. V lost 6 bases, J lost 0 bases, and 13 bases stayed unmatched. The germline CDR1 and CDR2 sequences are MDHEN and SYDVKM. The CDR3 is 18 residues long. CDR3 sequence: CASSPDRGPLYSNQPQHF. CDR3 DNA: TGTGCCAGCAGCCCTGACAGGGGACCTCTTTATAGCAATCAGCCCCAGCATTTT.

The chain combines TRBV15 with TRBJ2-2; D possibly corresponds to TRBD1 (5 bases). V was trimmed by 3 bases and J by 4 bases, leaving 12 bases between them. The germline gives CDR1 LNHNV, CDR2 YYDKDF (reference sequence). The CDR3 length is 15 residues. CDR3 DNA: TGTGCCACCAGCAGTCCTTCCAGGGCCACCGGGGAGCTGTTTTTT. Translating it yields CATSSPSRATGELFF.

This chain uses TRBV19 with TRBJ1-4; a possible D gene is TRBD1 (6 bases). V dropped 3 bases and J dropped 3 bases, with 11 bases sitting between them. This CDR3 is 15 amino acids long. Per germline, CDR1 LNHDA and CDR2 SQIVND (reference sequence). The chain's CDR3 is CASSIGRGPNEKLFF. The CDR3 DNA follows: TGTGCCAGTAGTATCGGCAGGGGACCTAATGAAAAACTGTTTTTT.

This clone was recorded a few times. V is TRBV9 and J is TRBJ1-1, with D tentatively TRBD1 (6 bases). Germline V gene lookup returns CDR1 SGDLS and CDR2 YYNGEE. The CDR3 totals 14 residues. V was trimmed by 5 bases and J by 1 base, leaving 12 bases between them. CDR3 bases: TGTGCCAGCAGGAGAATGGGACAGAACACTGAAGCTTTCTTT. Amino acid sequence: CASRRMGQNTEAFF.

This clone was counted a few times. The chain couples TRBV27 to TRBJ2-3; 10 bases fit TRBD1. The CDR3 has 15 amino acids. The V and J ends lost 2 bases and 7 bases, in that order; junction bases with no gene match: 6. Germline V gene data show CDR1 as MNHEY and CDR2 as SMNVEV (reference sequence). CDR3 sequence (DNA): TGTGCCAGCAGTTTACCGGGACAGGGGAGAAATACGCAGTATTTT. The encoded protein is CASSLPGQGRNTQYF.

The chain is built from TRBV18 and TRBJ2-7, with TRBD2 matching 11 bases. Germline V gene lookup returns CDR1 KGHSH and CDR2 LQKENI. This CDR3 has 17 residues. Trimming cost V 3 bases and J 0 bases; bases outside gene matches: 7. This CDR3 reads CASSPVTSGSASYEQYF. The CDR3 DNA follows: TGTGCCAGCTCACCCGTAACTAGCGGGAGTGCCTCCTACGAGCAGTACTTC.

J is TRBJ2-1 and V is TRBV5-1; maybe TRBD2 (5 bases). Germline loops: CDR1 SGHRS, CDR2 YFSETQ. The CDR3 covers 19 residues. Trimming removed 0 bases from V and 9 bases from J, with 28 bases in between. This CDR3 is CASSLVGRKTLTPTVEQFF. For the CDR3, the DNA is TGCGCCAGCAGCTTGGTAGGGAGAAAAACACTAACACCTACCGTTGAGCAGTTCTTC.

This chain uses TRBV19 with TRBJ1-1; TRBD1 is a possible D gene (6 bases). Deletions cut 7 bases from V and 9 bases from J, with 21 bases between. This CDR3 comprises 14 residues. Per germline, CDR1 LNHDA and CDR2 SQIVND (reference sequence). The DNA of the CDR3 is TGTGCCAGTAACCAACAGGGTTCCTTAGGCCAAGCTTTCTTT. This translates into CASNQQGSLGQAFF.

The gene calls are TRBV6-8 and TRBJ2-4; D assignment may be TRBD1 or TRBD2 (5 bases each). The germline V gene encodes CDR1 MNHGY and CDR2 SAAAGT. The CDR3 loop spans 12 amino acids. The ends were cut back, 7 bases at V and 14 bases at J, with 18 bases in the middle. CDR3 DNA sequence: TGTGCCAGCACCAAAAATGGGGGAATCAAGTACTTC. Amino acid sequence: CASTKNGGIKYF.

This chain joins TRBV19 and TRBJ2-1; no definite D call. There are 16 residues in the CDR3. Germline-derived CDR1 and CDR2 are LNHDA and SQIVND (reference sequence). Trimming removed 5 bases at V and 2 bases at J, with 16 bases between. Here the CDR3 reads CASSDLARFPYNEQFF. The CDR3, as DNA: TGTGCCAGTAGTGACCTGGCTAGATTTCCCTACAATGAGCAGTTCTTC.

The V gene is TRBV14, the J gene TRBJ2-5; TRBD2 agrees at 7 bases. The CDR3 extends over 15 amino acids. Germline-derived CDR1 and CDR2 are SGHDN and FVKESK. With 4 bases clipped from V and 5 bases from J, the junction kept 10 bases outside the gene matches. This CDR3 is CASSPRGVDSETQYF. CDR3 nucleotides: TGTGCCAGCAGCCCCCGGGGGGTCGATAGCGAGACCCAGTACTTC.

The V and J genes are TRBV6-8 and TRBJ1-1; the D gene is possibly TRBD1 (5 bases). With 8 bases removed from V and 6 bases from J, the gap between germline ends came to 16 bases. This CDR3 contains 13 residues. Germline V gene lookup returns CDR1 MNHGY and CDR2 SAAAGT. The CDR3 DNA is TGTGCCAGCCTCCGGGGGGAATTCGCTGAAGCTTTCTTT. Protein product: CASLRGEFAEAFF.

The chain is built from TRBV23-1 and TRBJ1-3, with D maybe TRBD1 (5 bases). TRBV23-1 is flagged as an ORF with uncertain function. Trimming removed 0 bases from V and 8 bases from J, with 20 bases in between. This CDR3 has 17 amino acids. The CDR3 region is CASSQSTRSGGRYTIYF. CDR3 nucleotides: TGCGCCAGCAGTCAATCTACACGATCCGGGGGTCGGTACACCATATATTTT.

V usage is TRBV25-1 and J usage is TRBJ2-2, with D tentatively TRBD2 (6 bases). Trimming stripped 5 bases from V and 3 bases from J, with 7 bases between. The V gene's germline CDR1 is MGHDK and CDR2 SYGVNS. There are 13 residues in the CDR3. The DNA of the CDR3 is TGTGCCAGCAGTCGGAGGGACACCGGGGAGCTGTTTTTT. This translates into CASSRRDTGELFF.

This clone was found a few times. The genes are TRBV30 and TRBJ1-5; D gene ambiguous. Trimming pared 2 bases from V and 7 bases from J, leaving 15 bases between. This CDR3 spans 14 amino acids. Germline loops: CDR1 GTSNPN, CDR2 SVGIG (reference sequence). The DNA of the CDR3 is TGTGCCTGGAGTTCGTTGGGTTCTAAACAGCCCCAGCATTTT. Amino acids: CAWSSLGSKQPQHF.